There are a few counts of the clone carrying this T cell receptor beta chain. Germline assignment: CDR1 MNHNS and CDR2 SASEGT. CDR3 length: 13 residues. V dropped 6 bases and J dropped 5 bases, with 13 bases sitting between them. The data stem from a study of shared clonotypes between healthy human individuals. TCRdb's table, derived via immunoSEQ multiplex PCR, lists solely in-frame clones and lacks some. The sample records some 1 million clones, around 76% being singletons. The donors, all of them Caucasian adults, lived in Nashville, Tennessee. Division of CD4+ cells produced a CD45RA+ naive subset and a CD45RA-negative memory subset.

The sequencing sample was made of memory CD4+ T cells sorted from blood. Specified subset: CD45RA-negative fraction. The receptor comes from a man between 18 and 35 years old in good health. The rearrangement joins TRBV6-1 to TRBJ2-5; no firm D call. Written as DNA, the CDR3 is TGTGCCAGCAGCCTGAGTGGGTGGGAGACCCAGTACTTC. This gives the protein CASSLSGWETQYF.